These 8 T cell receptor beta chains share one sample of origin, sequenced in a study of shared clonotypes between healthy human individuals. The method was immunoSEQ multiplex PCR; TCRdb's version includes in-frame clones alone and lacks a portion of them. This sample has under 350,000 clones, with around 86% found just once. The sequenced sample was memory CD8+ T cells sorted from blood. The subset was: CD45RO+ cells pooled with CCR7-negative TemRA cells. The receptors derive from a man aged 18 to 30 in good health.

A word on this clone: This sample includes further DNA sequences coding for the same CDR3. The J gene is TRBJ1-2, the V gene TRBV5-1; no definite D call. Looked up from germline, CDR1 is SGHRS and CDR2 is YFSETQ. Trimming removed 2 bases from V and 4 bases from J, with 12 bases in between. The CDR3 is 14 amino acids. The CDR3 DNA sequence: TGCGCCAGCAGCTTCGGAGAAGACCTCTATGGCTACACCTTC. As protein: CASSFGEDLYGYTF. The complete variable domain, with remaining parts taken from reference TRBV5-1 and TRBJ1-2, reads KAGVTQTPRYLIKTRGQQVTLSCSPISGHRSVSWYQQTPGQGLQFLFEYFSETQRNKGNFPGRFSGRQFSNSRSEMNVSTLELGDSALYLCASSFGEDLYGYTFGSGTRLTVV.

This chain uses TRBV4-1 with TRBJ1-6; D is unresolved. This CDR3 is built from 16 residues. Germline V lookup: CDR1 MGHRA, CDR2 YSYEKL. V gave up 2 bases and J gave up 3 bases, with 11 bases separating them. In nucleotides, the CDR3 is TGCGCCAGCAGCCAAACCCGGCTCCTCTATAATTCACCCCTCCACTTT. This translates into CASSQTRLLYNSPLHF.

The chain has TRBV5-6 and TRBJ2-1; TRBD2 matches 13 bases. The V and J ends lost 1 base and 3 bases, in that order; junction bases with no gene match: 7. The germline gives CDR1 SGHDT, CDR2 YYEEEE. The CDR3 consists of 18 residues. Here the CDR3 reads CASSLTSGRATFYNEQFF. The CDR3 DNA reads TGTGCCAGCAGCTTGACTAGCGGGAGGGCCACTTTCTACAATGAGCAGTTCTTC.

At least ten counts were recorded for this clone. DNA for the CDR3: TGTGCCAGTGAGGGGGCAGATTCCAATCAGCCCCAGCATTTT. Its translation: CASEGADSNQPQHF. The V call is TRBV2, the J call TRBJ1-5; 7 nucleotides agree with TRBD1. CDR1 SNHLY and CDR2 FYNNEI come from the germline V gene. The ends lost 9 bases at V and 3 bases at J; junction bases unmatched: 8. This CDR3 contains 14 residues.

This clone was detected only once. The rearrangement uses TRBV28 and TRBJ1-2; TRBD1 aligns across 12 bases. The V and J ends lost 5 bases and 4 bases, in that order; junction bases with no gene match: 14. CDR3 length: 18 amino acids. CDR1 MDHEN and CDR2 SYDVKM come from the germline V gene. CDR3 in DNA: TGTGCCAGCAGTCCCCGATGGGACAGGGGGCGCGCGGGCTATGGCTACACCTTC. It is translated as CASSPRWDRGRAGYGYTF.

As concerns this clone: This specimen includes other DNA sequences encoding the same CDR3. The V and J genes are TRBV27 and TRBJ1-4, with no clear D. With 3 bases removed from V and 3 bases from J, the gap between germline ends came to 8 bases. Germline V gene sequence: CDR1 MNHEY, CDR2 SMNVEV (reference sequence). CDR3 length equals 14 residues. This CDR3 is CASSFGGSNEKLFF. The CDR3 DNA follows: TGTGCCAGCAGTTTCGGAGGGTCTAATGAAAAACTGTTTTTT.

The chain combines TRBV5-6 with TRBJ1-2; the D gene is possibly TRBD1 (5 bases). The CDR3 is made up of 15 amino acids. The V gene's germline CDR1 is SGHDT and CDR2 YYEEEE. V was shortened by 1 base and J by 2 bases, with 12 bases between the two germline ends. The CDR3 nucleotides read TGTGCCAGCAGCTTGTTATCAGGGTGGAACTATGGCTACACCTTC. It codes for CASSLLSGWNYGYTF. The whole variable domain, filled in from reference TRBV5-6 and TRBJ1-2, reads DAGVTQSPTHLIKTRGQQVTLRCSPKSGHDTVSWYQQALGQGPQFIFQYYEEEERQRGNFPDRFSGHQFPNYSSELNVNALLLGDSALYLCASSLLSGWNYGYTFGSGTRLTVV.

In its sample, this clone was seen a few times. This sequence joins TRBV11-1 and TRBJ2-5, with a weak D call TRBD2 (6 bases). V was pared by 3 bases and J by 5 bases, with 7 bases between. CDR3 length equals 12 residues. Per germline, CDR1 SGHAT and CDR2 FQDESV (reference sequence). CDR3 in amino acids: CASSFAGETQYF. CDR3 bases: TGTGCCAGCAGCTTCGCGGGGGAGACCCAGTACTTC.